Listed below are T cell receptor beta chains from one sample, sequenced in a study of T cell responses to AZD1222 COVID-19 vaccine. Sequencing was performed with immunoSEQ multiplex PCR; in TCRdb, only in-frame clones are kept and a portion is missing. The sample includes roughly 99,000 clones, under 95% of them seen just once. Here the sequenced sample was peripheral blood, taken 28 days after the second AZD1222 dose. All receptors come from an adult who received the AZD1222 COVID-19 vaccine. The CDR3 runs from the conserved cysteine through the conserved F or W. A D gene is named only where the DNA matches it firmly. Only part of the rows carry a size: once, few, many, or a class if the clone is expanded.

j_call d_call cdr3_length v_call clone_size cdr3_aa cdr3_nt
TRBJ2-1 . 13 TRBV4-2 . CASSRGDDNEQFF TGTGCCAGCAGCCGGGGAGATGACAATGAGCAGTTCTTC
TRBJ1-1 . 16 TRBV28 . CASTLSLYTGNTEAFF TGTGCCAGCACCCTATCCCTTTATACTGGGAACACTGAAGCTTTCTTT
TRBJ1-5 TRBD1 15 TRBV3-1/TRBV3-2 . CASSQDQGASQPQHF TGTGCCAGCAGCCAAGATCAGGGGGCTAGTCAGCCCCAGCATTTT
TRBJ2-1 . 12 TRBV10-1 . CASSENGLGEFF TGCGCCAGCAGTGAGAACGGTTTGGGAGAGTTCTTC
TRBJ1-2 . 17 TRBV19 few CASSIEATGGTTYGYTF TGTGCCAGTAGTATAGAGGCGACAGGAGGTACTACCTATGGCTACACCTTC
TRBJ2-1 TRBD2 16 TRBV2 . CASTRLAGSSYNEQFF TGTGCCAGCACTCGACTAGCGGGGAGCTCCTACAATGAGCAGTTCTTC
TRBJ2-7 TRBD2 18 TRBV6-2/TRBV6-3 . CASSYSTSGRETPYEQYF TGTGCCAGCAGTTACTCGACTAGCGGGAGGGAGACCCCCTACGAGCAGTACTTC
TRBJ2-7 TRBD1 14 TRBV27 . CASSFQDRPHEQYF TGTGCCAGCAGTTTCCAGGACAGGCCCCACGAGCAGTACTTC
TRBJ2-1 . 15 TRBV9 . CASSARGTSYNEQFF TGTGCCAGCAGCGCCCGCGGGACCTCTTACAATGAGCAGTTCTTC
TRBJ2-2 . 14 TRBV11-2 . CASSWRQNTGELFF TGTGCCAGCAGCTGGAGACAGAACACCGGGGAGCTGTTTTTT
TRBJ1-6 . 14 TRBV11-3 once CASSLDSWDSPLHF TGTGCCAGCAGCTTAGATTCGTGGGATTCACCCCTCCACTTT
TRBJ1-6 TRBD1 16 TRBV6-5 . CASSWDRVSQNSPLHF TGTGCCAGCAGTTGGGACAGGGTCTCACAAAATTCACCCCTCCACTTT
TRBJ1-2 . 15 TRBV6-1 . CASSEVWQGEFGYTF TGTGCCAGCAGTGAAGTGTGGCAGGGAGAGTTCGGCTACACCTTC
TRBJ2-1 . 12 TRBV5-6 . CASSPGDNEQFF TGTGCCAGCAGCCCAGGGGACAATGAGCAGTTCTTC
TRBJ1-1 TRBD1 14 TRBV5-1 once CASSWTGANTEAFF TGCGCCAGCAGCTGGACAGGGGCGAACACTGAAGCTTTCTTT
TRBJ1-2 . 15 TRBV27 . CASSPRGGNAYGYTF TGTGCCAGCAGTCCCAGGGGAGGGAACGCCTATGGCTACACCTTC
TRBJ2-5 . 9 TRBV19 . CAQKETQYF TGTGCCCAGAAAGAGACCCAGTACTTC
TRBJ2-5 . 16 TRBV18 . CASSPRGGGPQETQYF TGTGCCAGCTCACCCCGGGGAGGCGGGCCCCAAGAGACCCAGTACTTC
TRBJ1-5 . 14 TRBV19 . CASSPTVGNQPQHF TGTGCCAGTAGCCCCACGGTCGGCAATCAGCCCCAGCATTTT
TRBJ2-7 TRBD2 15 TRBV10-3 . CAITSGTSGRYEQYF TGTGCCATCACTTCCGGGACTAGCGGGAGATACGAGCAGTACTTC
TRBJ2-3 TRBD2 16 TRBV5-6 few CASSLGLAGGTDTQYF TGTGCCAGCAGCTTGGGGCTAGCGGGGGGCACAGATACGCAGTATTTT
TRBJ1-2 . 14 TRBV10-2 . CASSETTANYGYTF TGCGCCAGCAGTGAAACGACGGCTAACTATGGCTACACCTTC
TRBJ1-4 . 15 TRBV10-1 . CASSERRATNEKLFF TGCGCCAGCAGTGAACGGAGAGCAACTAATGAAAAACTGTTTTTT
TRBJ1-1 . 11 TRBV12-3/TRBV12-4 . CASRVGTEAFF TGTGCCAGCAGAGTGGGCACTGAAGCTTTCTTT
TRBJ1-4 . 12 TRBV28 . CASSSTNEKLFF TGTGCCAGCAGTTCAACTAATGAAAAACTGTTTTTT
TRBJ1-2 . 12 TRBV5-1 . CASSLEPRGYTF TGCGCCAGCAGCTTGGAGCCCCGAGGCTACACCTTC
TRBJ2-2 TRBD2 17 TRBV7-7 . CASSLVGLGGGAGELFF TGTGCCAGCAGCTTAGTGGGCTTAGGTGGGGGGGCCGGGGAGCTGTTTTTT
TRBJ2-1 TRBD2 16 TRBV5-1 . CASSLMKRGDHNEQFF TGCGCCAGCAGCTTGATGAAGCGGGGGGACCACAATGAGCAGTTCTTC
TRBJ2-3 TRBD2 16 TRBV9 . CASSLMERGPTDTQYF TGTGCCAGCAGCCTCATGGAGCGGGGCCCCACAGATACGCAGTATTTT
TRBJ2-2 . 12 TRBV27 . CASSTKTGELFF TGTGCCAGCAGTACAAAGACCGGGGAGCTGTTTTTT
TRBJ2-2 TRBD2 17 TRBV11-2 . CASSSPGLPELSGELFF TGTGCCAGCAGCTCTCCGGGACTACCGGAGTTATCCGGGGAGCTGTTTTTT
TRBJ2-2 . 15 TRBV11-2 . CASSFGQWVAGELFF TGTGCCAGCAGCTTCGGCCAGTGGGTGGCCGGGGAGCTGTTTTTT
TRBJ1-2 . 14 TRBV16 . CASSQSWLVGGYTF TGTGCCAGCAGCCAATCGTGGCTGGTTGGTGGCTACACCTTC
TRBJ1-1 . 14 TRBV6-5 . CASNNRARNTEAFF TGTGCCAGCAACAACAGGGCCCGTAACACTGAAGCTTTCTTT
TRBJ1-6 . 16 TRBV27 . CASSPGHSSYNSPLHF TGTGCCAGCAGTCCGGGACATAGCTCCTATAATTCACCCCTCCACTTT
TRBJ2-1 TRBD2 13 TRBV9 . CASSQGLDNEQFF TGTGCCAGCAGCCAGGGACTAGACAATGAGCAGTTCTTC
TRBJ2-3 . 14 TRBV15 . CATSPGSSTDTQYF TGTGCCACCAGCCCGGGCAGTAGCACAGATACGCAGTATTTT
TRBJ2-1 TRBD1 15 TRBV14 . CASSPRTGSTDEQFF TGTGCCAGCAGCCCACGGACAGGGAGTACCGATGAGCAGTTCTTC
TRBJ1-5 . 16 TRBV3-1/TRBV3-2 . CASSQGLTYSNQPQHF TGTGCCAGCAGCCAAGGACTGACATATAGCAATCAGCCCCAGCATTTT
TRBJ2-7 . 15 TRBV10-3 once CAISVTGPSLYEQYF TGTGCCATCAGTGTGACAGGTCCTTCCCTCTACGAGCAGTACTTC
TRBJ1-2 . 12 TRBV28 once CASSGPKGGYTF TGTGCCAGCAGTGGGCCGAAGGGGGGCTACACCTTC
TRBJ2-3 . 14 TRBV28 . CASSHGQFTDTQYF TGTGCCAGCAGTCATGGACAGTTCACAGATACGCAGTATTTT
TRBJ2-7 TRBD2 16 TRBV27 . CASSSRGGPYSYEQYF TGTGCCAGCAGTTCCCGGGGGGGGCCTTACTCCTACGAGCAGTACTTC
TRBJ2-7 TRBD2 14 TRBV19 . CASMNSGGSYEQYF TGTGCCAGTATGAATAGCGGGGGATCCTACGAGCAGTACTTC
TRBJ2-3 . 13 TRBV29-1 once CSVEDFRGDTQYF TGCAGCGTTGAAGATTTCCGTGGAGATACGCAGTATTTT
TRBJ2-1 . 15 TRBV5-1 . CASSLASDSYNEQFF TGCGCCAGCAGCTTGGCATCGGACTCCTACAATGAGCAGTTCTTC
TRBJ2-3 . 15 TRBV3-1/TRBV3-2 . CASSHRDLGADTQYF TGTGCCAGCAGCCACCGGGACCTTGGGGCAGATACGCAGTATTTT
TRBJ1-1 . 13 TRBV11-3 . CASSLRGATEAFF TGTGCCAGCAGCCTTAGGGGGGCCACTGAAGCTTTCTTT
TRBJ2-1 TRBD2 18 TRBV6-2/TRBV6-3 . CASSLRSGSYPRYNQQFF TGTGCCAGCAGTCTCCGCAGCGGGAGTTACCCCCGTTACAATCAGCAGTTCTTC
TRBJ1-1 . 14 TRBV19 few CASRIPGTNTEAFF TGTGCCAGTAGGATCCCTGGAACGAACACTGAAGCTTTCTTT
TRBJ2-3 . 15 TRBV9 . CASSVRGEITDTQYF TGTGCCAGCAGCGTACGCGGGGAAATCACAGATACGCAGTATTTT
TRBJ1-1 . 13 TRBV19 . CASKEALNTEAFF TGTGCCAGTAAAGAAGCCCTGAACACTGAAGCTTTCTTT
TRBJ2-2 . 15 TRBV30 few CAWSVRGSDSGELFF TGTGCCTGGAGTGTGAGGGGATCTGACTCCGGGGAGCTGTTTTTT
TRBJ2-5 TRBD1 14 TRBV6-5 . CASSYDRGQETQYF TGTGCCAGCAGTTACGACAGGGGGCAGGAGACCCAGTACTTC
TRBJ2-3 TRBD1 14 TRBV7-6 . CASLTGQGADTQYF TGTGCCAGCCTAACGGGACAGGGGGCAGATACGCAGTATTTT